Following are 11 T cell receptor beta chains from one sample sequenced in a study of blood T cells in healthy people across ages. Primed by a sample-barcoded 5' primer and a J-beta primer mix, a second PCR proceeded for about 6 to 11 cycles. TCRdb reprocessed the 5' RACE reads via MiXCR and lists one record per CDR3 protein. Among 710,000 or so distinct CDR3 sequences, approximately 29% were seen once, and the ten largest hold approximately 15%. Sequenced: blood. Every receptor here comes from a woman aged 80 or over in good health.

Concerning this clonotype itself: An end of the junction does not agree with germline; a read error may underlie this. This chain links TRBV5-6 with TRBJ1-2; D is possibly TRBD1 (5 bases). The germline CDR1 and CDR2 sequences are SGHDT and YYEEEE. CDR3 length equals 14 residues. The CDR3 coding sequence is TGTGCCAACAGCTTGGGCAGGGCTAACTATGGCTACACCTTC. It codes for CANSLGRANYGYTF.

As concerns this clonotype: A much larger clone differs from this one at a single base, so this may be a read error. The chain has TRBV6-5 and TRBJ1-1; tentative D call: TRBD1 (5 bases). Trimming cost V 6 bases and J 5 bases, with 22 bases left between them. CDR3 size: 16 residues. Germline V gene sequence: CDR1 MNHEY, CDR2 SVGAGI. CDR3 bases: TGTGCCAGCAGCCCTTGGGGGAGACCACCTAGGACTGAAGCTTTCTTT. Translation gives CASSPWGRPPRTEAFF.

At least ten counts were recorded for this clonotype. The rearrangement links TRBV5-1 to TRBJ2-5, with TRBD1 matching 7 bases. V lost 3 bases to trimming and J lost 2 bases; unmatched junction nucleotides: 1. Germline values: CDR1 SGHRS, CDR2 YFSETQ. This CDR3 contains 13 residues. CDR3 sequence: CASSSDRQETQYF. The CDR3 DNA sequence: TGCGCCAGCAGCTCGGACAGGCAAGAGACCCAGTACTTC. The full variable domain, in which reference TRBV5-1 and TRBJ2-5 provide the parts outside the CDR3, is KAGVTQTPRYLIKTRGQQVTLSCSPISGHRSVSWYQQTPGQGLQFLFEYFSETQRNKGNFPGRFSGRQFSNSRSEMNVSTLELGDSALYLCASSSDRQETQYFGPGTRLLVL.

This clonotype was detected ten times or more. The gene calls are TRBV21-1 and TRBJ2-3; the table's D call of TRBD2 was not tested on the DNA. TRBV21-1 constitutes a pseudogene. CDR3 length equals 18 residues. The CDR3 DNA follows: TGTGCCAGCAGCAAAGTTATTCGACAGTCCCCAGGCGTGAATACGCAGTATTTT. Amino acid sequence: CASSKVIRQSPGVNTQYF.

As for this clonotype: A much larger clone is a single base away; this may be a read error. The chain employs TRBV7-6 and TRBJ2-7, with D possibly being TRBD1 or TRBD2 (5 bases each). Trimming stripped 4 bases from V and 6 bases from J, with 16 bases between. Germline CDR1 and CDR2: SGHVS and FNYEAQ. This CDR3 comprises 14 residues. The CDR3 nucleotides are TGTGCCAGCAGCTGGCGGGCCGAGGGGTCCGAGCAGTACTTC. It codes for CASSWRAEGSEQYF.

As for this clonotype: This may be a read error: a much more frequent sequence differs by one nucleotide. V gene TRBV12-3 or TRBV12-4 combines with J gene TRBJ2-3; TRBD2 is a possible D gene (6 bases). The CDR3 runs 16 residues. The CDR3: CASSLSTGLFTDAQYF. The CDR3 nucleotides are TGTGCCAGCAGTTTAAGTACGGGACTTTTCACAGATGCGCAGTATTTT.

This clonotype appeared many times. This chain connects TRBV6-5 to TRBJ2-1, with TRBD2 as a possible D gene (6 bases). Looked up from germline, CDR1 is MNHEY and CDR2 is SVGAGI. The V and J ends lost 5 bases and 12 bases respectively, with 23 bases between them. This CDR3 has 15 amino acids. CDR3 amino acids: CASSPGLTTRRGQFF. The CDR3 coding sequence is TGTGCCAGCAGTCCTGGGCTTACGACGAGGCGGGGGCAGTTCTTC.

J is TRBJ2-1 and V is TRBV20-1; 12 bases line up with TRBD2. This CDR3 comprises 15 residues. Trimming took 4 bases from V and 8 from J; bases not matched to a gene: 9. Per germline, CDR1 DFQATT and CDR2 SNEGSKA (reference sequence). The DNA of the CDR3 is TGCAGTGCTAAATCTCTAGCGGGAGGGTTAGATGAGCAGTTCTTC. This sequence encodes CSAKSLAGGLDEQFF.

This clonotype was seen a handful of times. This chain uses TRBV6-1 with TRBJ2-3; D is perhaps TRBD2 (5 bases). Per germline, CDR1 MNHNS and CDR2 SASEGT. Between the trimmed V and J ends, which lost 1 base and 1 base, there was a span of 9 bases. The CDR3 length is 15 residues. In DNA, the CDR3 is TGTGCCAGCAGTGAAGGTAGCGCGGGCACAGATACGCAGTATTTT. Encoded protein: CASSEGSAGTDTQYF.

This clonotype has a handful of counts. This may be a read error: a much more frequent sequence differs by one nucleotide. CDR3 bases: TGTGCCAGCAGGGAAGGTCAGTGGGGGGAGCAGTTCTTC. Encoded protein: CASREGQWGEQFF. The chain is built from TRBV2 and TRBJ2-1; TRBD1 or TRBD2 may be the D gene (5 bases each). This CDR3 contains 13 residues. Germline CDR1 and CDR2: SNHLY and FYNNEI.

The CDR3 loop is CASSHPRGYEQYF. The DNA of the CDR3 is TGCGCCAGCAGCCATCCCAGGGGTTACGAGCAGTACTTC. This chain links TRBV4-1 with TRBJ2-7; possibly TRBD1 for D (6 bases). CDR3 length: 13 residues. CDR1 MGHRA and CDR2 YSYEKL come from the germline V gene. V was shortened by 3 bases and J by 4 bases, with 10 bases between the two germline ends.